Listed here are 22 T cell receptor beta chains from one sample, sequenced in a study of blood T cell repertoires in COVID-19. The table came from immunoSEQ multiplex PCR; TCRdb's copy has only in-frame clones and leaves some out. The data hold roughly 200,000 clones, with more than 75% observed a single time. The sequenced sample consisted of peripheral blood. All receptors come from a woman aged 40 to 49 with COVID-19, enrolled during active disease.

The V gene is TRBV19, the J gene TRBJ2-7, with 9 nucleotides matching TRBD1. This CDR3 is built from 14 residues. Germline V gene sequence: CDR1 LNHDA, CDR2 SQIVND (reference sequence). J lost 4 bases, V lost 4 bases, and 5 bases had no gene match. CDR3 residues: CASSTWDREYEQYF. In DNA, the CDR3 is TGTGCCAGTAGTACCTGGGACAGGGAATACGAGCAGTACTTC.

CDR3 in amino acids: CASSLVNRGTYGYTF. CDR3 nucleotide sequence: TGTGCCAGCAGCTTAGTTAACAGGGGTACCTATGGCTACACCTTC. The gene calls are TRBV11-2 and TRBJ1-2; TRBD1 matches 7 bases. Germline assignment: CDR1 SGHAT and CDR2 FQNNGV. J lost 4 bases, V lost 1 base, and 6 bases had no gene match. The CDR3 runs 15 residues.

The CDR3 region is CASSQSAGATYEQYF. The CDR3 bases are TGCGCCAGCAGTCAATCGGCAGGGGCGACCTACGAGCAGTACTTC. The V call is TRBV23-1, the J call TRBJ2-7; tentatively, D is TRBD1 (6 bases). TRBV23-1 is annotated as an ORF whose role is uncertain. The CDR3 is 15 amino acids. The V gene lost 0 bases and the J gene lost 2 bases, with 11 bases spanning the gap.

This chain uses TRBV7-2 with TRBJ2-7; D not certain. The CDR3 is 12 amino acids. From germline, CDR1 is SGHTA and CDR2 FQGNSA. V was pared by 1 base and J by 5 bases, with 6 bases between. This CDR3 reads CASSLVLHEQYF. CDR3 DNA sequence: TGTGCCAGCAGCTTAGTTCTTCACGAGCAGTACTTC.

The chain links TRBV5-1 to TRBJ2-3; 11 bases match TRBD1. Trimming at V came to 0 bases and at J to 1 base, leaving 4 bases not matched to a gene. CDR3 size: 17 residues. CDR1 is SGHRS, CDR2 YFSETQ, per germline. The CDR3 region is CASSLARGQGGTDTQYF. The CDR3 DNA follows: TGCGCCAGCAGCTTGGCTAGGGGACAGGGGGGCACAGATACGCAGTATTTT.

The chain has TRBV6-4 and TRBJ2-1; the D gene is possibly TRBD2 (6 bases). The CDR3 has 15 residues. In germline, CDR1 is MRHNA, CDR2 SNTAGT. The V end lost 5 bases, the J end lost 0 bases, and 11 bases lay between the germline ends. As DNA, the CDR3 is TGTGCCAGCAGTATCGGGGGAAGCTCCTACAATGAGCAGTTCTTC. It yields the protein CASSIGGSSYNEQFF.

The CDR3 coding sequence is TGTGCCAGCAGCCCTAGACAGGGTGGAGGAACCTACGAGCAGTACTTC. Translating gives CASSPRQGGGTYEQYF. The chain is built from TRBV7-9 and TRBJ2-7, with 7 bases fitting TRBD1. Per germline, CDR1 SEHNR and CDR2 FQNEAQ (reference sequence). This CDR3 region has 16 residues. V gave up 5 bases and J gave up 2 bases; unmatched junction bases: 12.

The chain is built from TRBV5-4 and TRBJ2-2, with 8 nucleotides matching TRBD1. The V gene end was trimmed by 5 bases and the J gene end by 5 bases; junction bases not matched to a gene: 14. Germline V CDR1 and CDR2: SGHNT, YYREEE (reference sequence). The CDR3 has 17 amino acids. The DNA of the CDR3 is TGTGCCAGCAGTCTGGGATCAGGGGGCGATTCGACCGGGGAGCTGTTTTTT. This codes for CASSLGSGGDSTGELFF.

V gene TRBV6-5 combines with J gene TRBJ1-5; TRBD1 aligns across 8 bases. The CDR3 is 16 amino acids. In germline, CDR1 is MNHEY, CDR2 SVGAGI. Germline trimming cut 4 bases from V and 2 bases from J; bases unmatched to any gene: 7. CDR3 sequence (DNA): TGTGCCAGCAGTTCACAACCAGGGGGCGGCAATCAGCCCCAGCATTTT. It specifies CASSSQPGGGNQPQHF.

The rearrangement uses TRBV27 and TRBJ1-5, with D possibly TRBD1 on 6 matching bases. Germline-derived CDR1 and CDR2 are MNHEY and SMNVEV (reference sequence). V gave up 2 bases and J gave up 3 bases, with 8 bases separating them. CDR3 length equals 14 residues. The chain's CDR3 is CASSLDRFNQPQHF. In nucleotides, the CDR3 is TGTGCCAGCAGTTTAGACAGGTTCAATCAGCCCCAGCATTTT.

This clone was recorded at least ten times. V usage is TRBV6-2 or TRBV6-3 and J usage is TRBJ1-2, with D uncertain. The length of the CDR3 is 14 residues. V lost 2 bases and J lost 3, with 10 bases in between. CDR1 MNHEY and CDR2 SVGEGT come from the germline V gene. CDR3 protein: CASSYPGSDYGYTF. The CDR3 DNA follows: TGTGCCAGCAGTTACCCGGGTTCAGACTATGGCTACACCTTC.

This chain connects TRBV4-1 to TRBJ2-7; no clear D. Deletions cut 5 bases from V and 4 bases from J, with 12 bases between. The length of the CDR3 is 13 residues. Germline V gene sequence: CDR1 MGHRA, CDR2 YSYEKL. In DNA form, the CDR3 reads TGCGCCAGCAGCTTCAGACAAGATTACGAGCAGTACTTC. Amino acids: CASSFRQDYEQYF.

V is TRBV24-1 and J is TRBJ2-7; maybe TRBD2 (6 bases). The CDR3 totals 13 residues. Germline V gene sequence: CDR1 KGHDR, CDR2 SFDVKD. The V gene lost 4 bases and the J gene lost 5 bases, with 11 bases spanning the gap. The CDR3 is CATSDLDYNEQYF. The DNA for the CDR3 is TGTGCCACCAGTGACCTGGACTACAACGAGCAGTACTTC.

This chain connects TRBV18 to TRBJ1-6; a weak D match, TRBD1 (6 bases). V lost 6 bases, J lost 6 bases, and 18 bases lay in between. Germline loops: CDR1 KGHSH, CDR2 LQKENI. CDR3 length equals 16 residues. As DNA, the CDR3 is TGTGCCAGCTCCCGGATAAACGGACAGATTAATTCACCCCTCCACTTT. Translation gives CASSRINGQINSPLHF.

The J gene is TRBJ2-3, the V gene TRBV10-3; perhaps TRBD2 as D (5 bases). V was pared by 2 bases and J by 6 bases, with 6 bases between. The CDR3 is made up of 12 amino acids. Per the germline V gene, CDR1 is ENHRY and CDR2 is SYGVKD. The DNA for the CDR3 is TGTGCCATCAGTGAGAGAGGGGATACGCAGTATTTT. Its translation is CAISERGDTQYF.

The chain links TRBV2 to TRBJ2-7; 7 positions agree with TRBD1. Germline CDR1 SNHLY, CDR2 FYNNEI. The length of the CDR3 is 13 residues. J was trimmed by 1 base and V by 8 bases; bases with no gene match: 5. CDR3 region: CASGTVGSYEQYF. DNA for the CDR3: TGTGCCAGCGGGACAGTGGGATCCTACGAGCAGTACTTC.

This clone occurred a few times. The CDR3 nucleotides read TGTGCCAGCAGTTTGAATAGGCAGGGCAATCAGCCCCAGCATTTT. This translates into CASSLNRQGNQPQHF. The V and J genes are TRBV27 and TRBJ1-5; D is unclear. Germline CDR1 MNHEY, CDR2 SMNVEV (reference sequence). The length of the CDR3 is 15 residues. V lost 3 bases and J 2 bases, leaving 11 bases between the germline ends.

The table lists this clone with many counts. The rearrangement uses TRBV5-4 and TRBJ1-2; 7 positions match TRBD1. The trim removed 5 bases at V and 8 bases at J, leaving 12 bases unmatched. The CDR3 contains 14 residues. Looked up from germline, CDR1 is SGHNT and CDR2 is YYREEE (reference sequence). DNA of the CDR3: TGTGCCAGCAGTTTTCTCCAGGGGGGAAGGGGCTACACCTTC. Translated: CASSFLQGGRGYTF.

This clone was seen many times. The rearrangement uses TRBV5-1 and TRBJ1-2, with D tentatively TRBD1 (5 bases). Between the trimmed V and J ends, which lost 1 base and 8 bases, there was a span of 12 bases. Per germline, CDR1 SGHRS and CDR2 YFSETQ. There are 13 residues in the CDR3. The CDR3 loop is CASSLTGQEGYTF. CDR3 DNA sequence: TGCGCCAGCAGCTTGACAGGACAAGAGGGCTACACCTTC.

This chain joins TRBV4-3 and TRBJ1-2, with D perhaps TRBD1 (5 bases). This CDR3 has 15 residues. Trimming pared 2 bases from V and 5 bases from J, leaving 15 bases between. CDR1 is LGHNA, CDR2 YSLEER, per germline. This CDR3 is CASSQSPGEGYGYTF. The CDR3, as DNA: TGCGCCAGCAGCCAAAGCCCGGGGGAGGGATATGGCTACACCTTC.

The chain couples TRBV9 to TRBJ2-5; TRBD1 matches 10 bases. The V segment lost 0 bases and the J segment 5 bases; nucleotides outside the gene matches: 7. In germline, CDR1 is SGDLS, CDR2 YYNGEE. CDR3 length: 16 residues. CDR3 DNA: TGTGCCAGCAGCGTAGTGGGACAGGGGATGAGGGAGACCCAGTACTTC. Translated, it gives CASSVVGQGMRETQYF. Supplemented by reference TRBV9 and TRBJ2-5, the full variable domain reads DSGVTQTPKHLITATGQRVTLRCSPRSGDLSVYWYQQSLDQGLQFLIQYYNGEERAKGNILERFSAQQFPDLHSELNLSSLELGDSALYFCASSVVGQGMRETQYFGPGTRLLVL.

The V call is TRBV6-5, the J call TRBJ1-1; 10 nucleotides agree with TRBD1. The V segment lost 6 bases and the J segment 4 bases; nucleotides outside the gene matches: 5. Germline V gene sequence: CDR1 MNHEY, CDR2 SVGAGI. The CDR3 has 14 amino acids. The CDR3 is CASRRDRGSTEAFF. The CDR3 bases are TGTGCCAGCAGGCGGGACAGGGGATCCACTGAAGCTTTCTTT.